This paragraph covers one T cell receptor beta chain sequence. Its cognate antigen is unknown. Other DNA sequences in this specimen translate into the identical CDR3. The data derive from a study of radiation and T cells in renal cell carcinoma. Study-level points and caveats: From baseline, blood top tumor clonotypes peaked at 2 weeks post-radiation.

V shed 0 bases and J shed 2 bases, with 5 bases lying between them. CDR1 and CDR2 (germline): SGHRS, YFSETQ. The CDR3 is 13 residues long. The method was immunoSEQ multiplex PCR; TCRdb's version includes in-frame clones alone and lacks a portion of them. This repertoire shows around 100,000 clones, approximately 82% found once; its top ten account for under 8.5%. This sample's time point: blood 4 weeks post-SBRT, at nephrectomy. Stated treatment: 15 Gy SBRT to primary tumor, nephrectomy 4 weeks later. Nephrectomy followed 15 Gy stereotactic body radiation by 4 weeks. Blood was sampled at baseline, 2 weeks and 4 weeks after SBRT. Clear cell pathology was present in this patient's renal cell carcinoma.

The clonotype was recovered from a man aged 55 to 70 with renal cell carcinoma. This rearrangement joins TRBV5-1 to TRBJ2-5; D unclear. The sequenced sample was blood, obtained from a patient whose treatment included radiotherapy and nephrectomy. Here the CDR3 DNA reads TGCGCCAGCAGCTTGGTAGGTCAAGAGACCCAGTACTTC. Protein product: CASSLVGQETQYF. Full variable domain (remainder filled in from reference TRBV5-1 and TRBJ2-5): KAGVTQTPRYLIKTRGQQVTLSCSPISGHRSVSWYQQTPGQGLQFLFEYFSETQRNKGNFPGRFSGRQFSNSRSEMNVSTLELGDSALYLCASSLVGQETQYFGPGTRLLVL.